The next 7 T cell receptor beta chains were all read from a single sample in a study of T-cell reconstitution after alpha-beta-depleted transplantation in children. TCRbeta library construction was performed incorporating unique molecular identifiers. TCRdb fed the PCR reads into MiXCR, producing one record per CDR3 protein. The sample lists about 830,000 distinct CDR3 sequences, about 16% occurring once. Sequenced material: PBMCs, mostly from graft donor cells, taken 360 days after TCRalphabeta/CD19-depleted stem cell transplant. These receptors all stem from a male patient between 10 and 17 years old who had a stem cell transplant for acute lymphoblastic leukemia, so the T cells may come from the graft donor.

CDR3 in DNA: TGTGCCAGCAGCTTAGTGGACGGTGGGATTCCCGGGGAGCTGTTTTTT. This encodes CASSLVDGGIPGELFF. V gene TRBV11-2 combines with J gene TRBJ2-2; no definite D call. Deletions cut 1 base from V and 6 bases from J, with 15 bases between. The germline V gene has CDR1 SGHAT and CDR2 FQNNGV. CDR3 length equals 16 residues.

The chain is built from TRBV29-1 and TRBJ2-4; the match to TRBD2 covers 11 bases. The germline V gene has CDR1 SQVTM and CDR2 ANQGSEA. The CDR3 loop spans 17 amino acids. V was clipped by 3 bases and J by 0 bases; unmatched bases: 7. CDR3 DNA: TGCAGCGTTGAGGGTAGCGGGAGGGTGGGAGCCAAAAACATTCAGTACTTC. Protein sequence: CSVEGSGRVGAKNIQYF.

The V and J genes are TRBV7-2 and TRBJ2-1; 9 bases are shared with TRBD2. The CDR3 length is 15 residues. The germline V gene encodes CDR1 SGHTA and CDR2 FQGNSA. After removal of 4 bases from V and 6 bases from J, the junction contained 7 bases not matched to a gene. CDR3 sequence (DNA): TGTGCCAGCAGCTCACTTAGCGGGAGTGTCAATGAGCAGTTCTTC. It encodes CASSSLSGSVNEQFF.

This chain joins TRBV7-9 and TRBJ2-5; perhaps TRBD2 as D (6 bases). This CDR3 has 12 residues. CDR1 is SEHNR and CDR2 is FQNEAQ in the germline V gene (reference sequence). V lost 5 bases, J lost 7 bases, and 11 bases lay in between. In DNA form, the CDR3 reads TGTGCCAGCAGCGGGACTGCGGGGACCCAGTACTTC. Encoded protein: CASSGTAGTQYF.

This clonotype has a handful of counts. This sequence joins TRBV13 and TRBJ2-7; 8 bases fit TRBD2. The trim removed 8 bases at V and 2 bases at J, leaving 8 bases unmatched. The CDR3 has 14 residues. CDR1 is PRHDT and CDR2 is FYEKMQ in the germline V gene (reference sequence). CDR3 nucleotides: TGTGCCAGCGGTGGAACTAGCGGCCCCTACGAGCAGTACTTC. Encoded protein: CASGGTSGPYEQYF. Based on the CDR3 plus reference TRBV13 and TRBJ2-7, the full variable domain is AAGVIQSPRHLIKEKRETATLKCYPIPRHDTVYWYQQGPGQDPQFLISFYEKMQSDKGSIPDRFSAQQFSDYHSELNMSSLELGDSALYFCASGGTSGPYEQYFGPGTRLTVT.

This clonotype came up many times. This rearrangement joins TRBV21-1 to TRBJ2-1; the DNA was not used to check the table's D call, TRBD1. TRBV21-1 is a documented pseudogene. The CDR3 has 15 amino acids. CDR3 residues: CASSQRARGNNEQFF. CDR3 coding DNA: TGTGCCAGCAGCCAACGGGCCAGGGGAAACAATGAGCAGTTCTTC.

This clonotype has only a few counts. The chain has TRBV15 and TRBJ2-1; D is uncertain. Trimming removed 4 bases at V and 0 bases at J, with 10 bases between. CDR3 size: 15 residues. Germline loops: CDR1 LNHNV, CDR2 YYDKDF (reference sequence). This chain's CDR3 is CATSILVSSYNEQFF. In nucleotides, the CDR3 is TGTGCCACCAGCATATTGGTGAGCTCCTACAATGAGCAGTTCTTC. Combining the CDR3 with reference TRBV15 and TRBJ2-1 gives the whole variable domain DAMVIQNPRYQVTQFGKPVTLSCSQTLNHNVMYWYQQKSSQAPKLLFHYYDKDFNNEADTPDNFQSRRPNTSFCFLDIRSPGLGDTAMYLCATSILVSSYNEQFFGPGTRLTVL.